This T cell receptor beta chain originates from a study of cytomegalovirus exposure and HLA in healthy donors. Study as a whole: Most donors, less than 85% of around 400 genotyped, fell in the Caucasian-associated ancestry cluster. Study outcomes and limitations: It is likely that the observed cluster of highly shared sequence variants was a sequencing artifact. CMV serostatus stood as the only immune exposure information on hand.

Looked up from germline, CDR1 is SQVTM and CDR2 is ANQGSEA. V was trimmed by 7 bases and J by 9 bases, leaving 21 bases between them. The CDR3 is made up of 13 amino acids. For this clone: What it recognizes is unknown.

The PCR had 60 Vbeta and 13 Jbeta primers. The protocol was immunoSEQ multiplex PCR, while the TCRdb copy is restricted to in-frame clones and leaves out a portion. This sample has some 170,000 clones; nearly 80% occur once, and the top ten carry under 8%. The sample taken for sequencing was PBMCs. This TCR was sampled from a man aged 35 to 55 in good health and CMV-seropositive. The chain links TRBV29-1 to TRBJ2-5; possible D gene TRBD2, 5 bases. The CDR3 bases are TGCAGCGCAAGAGCACTACCCGCGGAGGCCCAGTACTTC. Its protein is CSARALPAEAQYF.